This TCR beta chain derives from a study of OX40 agonist ivuxolimab in advanced cancers. Turning to the study itself: Patients were around 83% male with ages about 20 to 79, mean around 58.

Germline V gives CDR1 SGHNT, CDR2 YYREEE (reference sequence). The CDR3 is 15 residues long. Trimming took 2 bases from V and 2 from J, leaving 8 bases between them. A note on this clone: The antigen is undetermined.

Sequenced by immunoSEQ multiplex PCR; TCRdb stores in-frame clones only, minus some. The sample carries under 100,000 clones, approximately 80% recorded once. The study's findings and limits: Normalized expansion of T-cell clones was also low for some nonresponders.

This specimen consisted of CD4+ or CD8+ T cells sorted from blood, obtained in a trial of the OX40 agonist ivuxolimab. This rearrangement joins TRBV5-4 to TRBJ2-6; tentative D call: TRBD2 (6 bases). The TCR comes from an adult with an advanced solid tumor such as melanoma, head and neck, liver or kidney cancer. CDR3 DNA sequence: TGTGCCAGCAGCTTAGGCGGGACTGGGGCCAACGTCCTGACTTTC. Translating gives CASSLGGTGANVLTF.